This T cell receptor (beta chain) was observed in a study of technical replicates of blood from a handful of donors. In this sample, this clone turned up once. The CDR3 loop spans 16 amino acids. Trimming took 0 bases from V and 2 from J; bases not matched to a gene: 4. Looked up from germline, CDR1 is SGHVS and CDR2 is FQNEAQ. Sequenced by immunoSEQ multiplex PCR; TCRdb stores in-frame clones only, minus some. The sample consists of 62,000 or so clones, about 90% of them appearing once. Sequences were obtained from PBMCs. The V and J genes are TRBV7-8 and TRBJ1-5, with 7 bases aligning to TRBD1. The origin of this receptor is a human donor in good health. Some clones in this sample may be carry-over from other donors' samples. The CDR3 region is CASSLATGAGNQPQHF. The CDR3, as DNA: TGTGCCAGCAGCTTAGCAACAGGGGCCGGCAATCAGCCCCAGCATTTT.